These 8 T cell receptor beta chains originate from one sample sequenced in a study of T cells in localized non-small cell lung cancer. Using immunoSEQ multiplex PCR, the repertoire was profiled, and TCRdb retains in-frame clones only, with some absent. The sample has approximately 30,000 clones, roughly 90% seen once. This material consisted of peripheral blood, taken before any cancer treatment. The receptors originated from a woman aged 35 to 69 with stage I lung adenocarcinoma.

The CDR3 reads CASSVSTGTEAFF. CDR3 nucleotides: TGTGCCAGCAGCGTATCTACGGGCACTGAAGCTTTCTTT. The rearrangement links TRBV9 to TRBJ1-1; no clear D. Between the trimmed V and J ends, which lost 1 base and 4 bases, there was a span of 8 bases. The CDR3 covers 13 residues. The germline V gene encodes CDR1 SGDLS and CDR2 YYNGEE.

The gene calls are TRBV27 and TRBJ2-1, with 10 bases fitting TRBD2. The CDR3 runs to 16 residues. Losses at the gene ends were 6 bases for V and 2 bases for J; bases not matched to a gene: 7. Germline V gives CDR1 MNHEY, CDR2 SMNVEV (reference sequence). The DNA for the CDR3 is TGTGCCAGCAGCGTTAGCGGGGGGCTCCCCTACAATGAGCAGTTCTTC. It encodes CASSVSGGLPYNEQFF.

The chain is built from TRBV14 and TRBJ1-2, with D possibly being TRBD1 (5 bases). Germline CDR1 SGHDN, CDR2 FVKESK. Trimming shortened V by 1 base and J by 2 bases, and 11 bases separated the two germline ends. CDR3 length: 15 residues. Written as DNA, the CDR3 is TGTGCCAGCAGCCAAGCGGGACCGCCGAACTATGGCTACACCTTC. Amino acid sequence: CASSQAGPPNYGYTF.

The V gene is TRBV11-2, the J gene TRBJ1-2; unclear D gene. V was pared by 4 bases and J by 5 bases, with 5 bases between. The CDR3 runs 11 residues. Germline V CDR1 and CDR2: SGHAT, FQNNGV. DNA of the CDR3: TGTGCCAGCAGCTCCATTTATGGCTACACCTTC. Translating it yields CASSSIYGYTF. The full variable domain, completed using reference TRBV11-2 and TRBJ1-2, is EAGVAQSPRYKIIEKRQSVAFWCNPISGHATLYWYQQILGQGPKLLIQFQNNGVVDDSQLPKDRFSAERLKGVDSTLKIQPAKLEDSAVYLCASSSIYGYTFGSGTRLTVV.

The chain couples TRBV7-2 to TRBJ2-1; 8 bases agree with TRBD1. The germline CDR1 and CDR2 sequences are SGHTA and FQGNSA. V was pared by 5 bases and J by 5 bases, with 5 bases of the junction left unmatched. This CDR3 region has 14 residues. The CDR3 sequence is CASSTRQGNNEQFF. The CDR3 DNA follows: TGTGCCAGCAGCACCAGACAGGGGAACAATGAGCAGTTCTTC. The entire variable domain, with the rest obtained from reference TRBV7-2 and TRBJ2-1, is as follows: GAGVSQSPSNKVTEKGKDVELRCDPISGHTALYWYRQSLGQGLEFLIYFQGNSAPDKSGLPSDRFSAERTGGSVSTLTIQRTQQEDSAVYLCASSTRQGNNEQFFGPGTRLTVL.

The chain has TRBV9 and TRBJ2-7; D gene ambiguous. The CDR3 covers 13 residues. Between the trimmed V and J ends, which lost 4 bases and 7 bases, there was a span of 15 bases. CDR1 is SGDLS and CDR2 is YYNGEE in the germline V gene. CDR3 in DNA: TGTGCCAGCAGCATTTCGACTGGGTGGGAGCAGTACTTC. This gives the protein CASSISTGWEQYF. The whole variable domain, remainder taken from reference TRBV9 and TRBJ2-7, is DSGVTQTPKHLITATGQRVTLRCSPRSGDLSVYWYQQSLDQGLQFLIQYYNGEERAKGNILERFSAQQFPDLHSELNLSSLELGDSALYFCASSISTGWEQYFGPGTRLTVT.

Turning to this clone: Its ends do not fully match the called genes, so a read error is possible. The rearrangement joins TRBV7-2 to TRBJ1-1; no clear D gene. Germline V gene sequence: CDR1 SGHTA, CDR2 FQGNSA. The length of the CDR3 is 14 residues. The CDR3 protein is CASSVAGVNTEAFF. The DNA of the CDR3 is TGTGCCAGCAGCGTAGCGGGCGTGAACACTGAAGCTTTCTTT.

This chain links TRBV23-1 with TRBJ1-2; a weak D match, TRBD1 (5 bases). TRBV23-1 is known as an ORF, though its function is uncertain. With 0 bases removed from V and 4 bases from J, the gap between germline ends came to 12 bases. The CDR3 totals 15 residues. The CDR3 nucleotides are TGCGCCAGCAGTCAATCGAGCTCAGGGTGCTATGGCTACACCTTC. It translates to CASSQSSSGCYGYTF.